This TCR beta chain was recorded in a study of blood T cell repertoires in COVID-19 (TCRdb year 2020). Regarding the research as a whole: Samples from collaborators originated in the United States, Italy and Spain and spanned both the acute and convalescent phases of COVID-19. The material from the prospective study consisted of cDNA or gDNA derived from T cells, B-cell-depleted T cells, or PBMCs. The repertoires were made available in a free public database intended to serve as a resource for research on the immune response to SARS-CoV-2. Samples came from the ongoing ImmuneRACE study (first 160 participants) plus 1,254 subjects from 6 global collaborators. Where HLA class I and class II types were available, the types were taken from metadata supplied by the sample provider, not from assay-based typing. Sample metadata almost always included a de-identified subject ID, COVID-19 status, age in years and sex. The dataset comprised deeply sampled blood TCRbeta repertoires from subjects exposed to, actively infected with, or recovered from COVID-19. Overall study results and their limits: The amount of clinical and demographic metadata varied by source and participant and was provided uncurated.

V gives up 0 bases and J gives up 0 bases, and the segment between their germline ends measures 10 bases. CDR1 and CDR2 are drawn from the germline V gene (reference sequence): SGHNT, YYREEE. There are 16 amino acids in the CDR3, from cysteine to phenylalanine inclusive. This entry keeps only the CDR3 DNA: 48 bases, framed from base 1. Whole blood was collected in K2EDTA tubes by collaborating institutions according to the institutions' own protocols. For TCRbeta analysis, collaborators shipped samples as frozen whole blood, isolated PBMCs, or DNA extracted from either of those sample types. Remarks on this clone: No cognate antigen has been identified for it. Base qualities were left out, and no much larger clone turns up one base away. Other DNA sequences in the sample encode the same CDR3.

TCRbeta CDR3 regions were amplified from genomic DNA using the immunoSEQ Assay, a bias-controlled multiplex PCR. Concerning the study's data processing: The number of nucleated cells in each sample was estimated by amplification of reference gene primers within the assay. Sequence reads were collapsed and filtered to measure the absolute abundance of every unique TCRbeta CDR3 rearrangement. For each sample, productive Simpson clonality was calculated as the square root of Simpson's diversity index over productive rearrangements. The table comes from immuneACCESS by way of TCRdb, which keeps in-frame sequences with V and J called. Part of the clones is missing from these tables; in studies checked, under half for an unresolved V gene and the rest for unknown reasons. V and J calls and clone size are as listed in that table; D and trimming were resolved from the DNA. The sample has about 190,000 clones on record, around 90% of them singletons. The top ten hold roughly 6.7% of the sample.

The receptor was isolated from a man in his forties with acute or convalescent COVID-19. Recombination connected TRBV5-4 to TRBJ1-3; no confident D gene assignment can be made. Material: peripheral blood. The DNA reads TGTGCCAGCAGCTTGGGGTCGGGTCTCTCTGGAAACACCATATATTTT. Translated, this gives CASSLGSGLSGNTIYF. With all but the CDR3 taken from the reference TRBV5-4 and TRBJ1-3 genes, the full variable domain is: ETGVTQSPTHLIKTRGQQVTLRCSSQSGHNTVSWYQQALGQGPQFIFQYYREEENGRGNFPPRFSGLQFPNYSSELNVNALELDDSALYLCASSLGSGLSGNTIYFGEGSWLTVV.